Following are 17 T cell receptor beta chains from one sample sequenced in a study of early T cells in non-severe SARS-CoV-2 infection. TCRdb re-analysed the 5' RACE reads in MiXCR, keeping a single row per CDR3 protein. The sample has about 83,000 distinct CDR3 sequences, around 13% seen once; the top ten hold around 1.5%. Sequences were obtained from whole blood. The receptors were gathered from an adult who was a healthcare worker with PCR-confirmed SARS-CoV-2 infection or an uninfected control (not recorded which).

This clonotype was seen a handful of times. This chain connects TRBV5-6 to TRBJ2-5; D uncertain. V was shortened by 2 bases and J by 2 bases, with 13 bases between the two germline ends. This CDR3 has 15 amino acids. The germline V gene has CDR1 SGHDT and CDR2 YYEEEE. The CDR3 DNA follows: TGTGCCAGCAGCTTAAGATTCAAGTCTCAAGAGACCCAGTACTTC. This translates into CASSLRFKSQETQYF.

The chain uses TRBV2 and TRBJ1-1; 8 bases agree with TRBD1. V shed 5 bases, J shed 5 bases, and the junction held 7 bases outside the gene matches. CDR3 length equals 14 residues. Looked up from germline, CDR1 is SNHLY and CDR2 is FYNNEI. This chain's CDR3 is CASSRQGIGTEAFF. In DNA, the CDR3 is TGTGCCAGCAGTCGACAGGGGATTGGAACTGAAGCTTTCTTT.

This clonotype occurred many times. V and J are TRBV20-1 and TRBJ2-3, with D perhaps TRBD2 (5 bases). CDR1 and CDR2 (germline): DFQATT, SNEGSKA (reference sequence). The germline V and J ends were trimmed by 6 bases and 2 bases, with 12 bases remaining between them. This CDR3 has 13 amino acids. CDR3 loop: CSALEGPTDTQYF. The CDR3 bases are TGCAGTGCGTTAGAGGGCCCCACAGATACGCAGTATTTT.

The V gene is TRBV20-1, the J gene TRBJ2-5, with 7 bases matching TRBD2. Germline V gene sequence: CDR1 DFQATT, CDR2 SNEGSKA (reference sequence). Germline trimming cut 6 bases from V and 1 base from J; bases unmatched to any gene: 8. The length of the CDR3 is 14 residues. The chain's CDR3 is CSALLAPTQETQYF. Here the CDR3 DNA reads TGCAGTGCGTTACTAGCGCCTACCCAAGAGACCCAGTACTTC.

Concerning this clonotype itself: The junction shows a germline mismatch at one end, possibly a read error. This CDR3 is CAISEPPQEGELYF. CDR3 DNA: TGTGCCATCAGTGAGCCCCCCCAGGAGGGCGAGCTGTACTTC. This chain joins TRBV10-3 and TRBJ2-7; maybe TRBD2 (6 bases). The CDR3 loop spans 14 amino acids. Germline V gene data show CDR1 as ENHRY and CDR2 as SYGVKD.

This clonotype was seen a few times. This chain uses TRBV13 with TRBJ2-7, with 10 bases that match TRBD1. V trimming: 5 bases; J trimming: 2 bases; junction bases outside the gene matches: 9. Germline values: CDR1 PRHDT, CDR2 FYEKMQ (reference sequence). The length of the CDR3 is 16 residues. CDR3 nucleotides: TGTGCCAGCAGCACTCGAGACAGGGGGCGTACCTACGAGCAGTACTTC. Its protein product is CASSTRDRGRTYEQYF.

Sample share makes this clonotype medium-sized. The V and J genes are TRBV7-2 and TRBJ1-1; no clear D. The germline V gene has CDR1 SGHTA and CDR2 FQGNSA. The CDR3 totals 13 residues. Trimming took 5 bases from V and 0 from J, leaving 7 bases between them. DNA for the CDR3: TGTGCCAGCAGCAAAAGATTGAACACTGAAGCTTTCTTT. Its protein is CASSKRLNTEAFF.

In this sample, this clonotype turned up many times. The chain uses TRBV12-3 or TRBV12-4 and TRBJ2-7, with a possible D match to TRBD1 (6 bases). This CDR3 is 14 amino acids long. V lost 2 bases and J lost 4, with 12 bases in between. CDR3 in amino acids: CASSLIMGAYEQYF. CDR3 DNA: TGTGCCAGCAGTTTAATCATGGGGGCATACGAGCAGTACTTC.

Many counts were recorded for this clonotype. The V call is TRBV7-2, the J call TRBJ2-2; D call uncertain. Germline lookup yields CDR1 SGHTA and CDR2 FQGNSA. The CDR3 has 11 residues. The V end lost 2 bases, the J end lost 6 bases, and 1 base lay between the germline ends. In DNA, the CDR3 is TGTGCCAGCAGCTTACCCGGGGAGCTGTTTTTT. Its translation is CASSLPGELFF.

This clonotype occurred many times. The gene calls are TRBV6-5 and TRBJ2-1; either TRBD1 or TRBD2 may supply D (5 bases each). Germline assignment: CDR1 MNHEY and CDR2 SVGAGI. Between the trimmed V and J ends, which lost 2 bases and 3 bases, there was a span of 8 bases. This CDR3 region has 14 residues. CDR3 nucleotides: TGTGCCAGCAGTTACCGGGACGTCTACAATGAGCAGTTCTTC. This encodes CASSYRDVYNEQFF.

This clonotype was observed a handful of times. J is TRBJ2-5 and V is TRBV7-2, with TRBD2 matching 7 bases. Per the germline V gene, CDR1 is SGHTA and CDR2 is FQGNSA. Unmatched junction bases numbered 15, after V lost 4 bases and J lost 4 bases. The CDR3 has 17 amino acids. CDR3 loop: CASSSRASLTGGETQYF. Written as DNA, the CDR3 is TGTGCCAGCAGCTCCAGGGCTTCACTAACGGGGGGAGAGACCCAGTACTTC.

This clonotype was picked up many times. This rearrangement joins TRBV12-3 or TRBV12-4 to TRBJ1-2; D is ambiguous. The CDR3 contains 11 residues. Trimming removed 3 bases at V and 6 bases at J, with 5 bases between. The DNA of the CDR3 is TGTGCCAGCAGTTTGTTTCATGGCTACACCTTC. This translates into CASSLFHGYTF.

This clonotype was seen a handful of times. The chain uses TRBV28 and TRBJ1-5; no reliable D call. V gave up 8 bases and J gave up 5 bases, with 7 bases separating them. Germline CDR1 MDHEN, CDR2 SYDVKM. This CDR3 spans 11 amino acids. For the CDR3, the DNA is TGTGCCAGCGCAAGGGATCAGCCCCAGCATTTT. Its translation: CASARDQPQHF.

This chain links TRBV7-2 with TRBJ2-2, with D unclear. Germline V CDR1 and CDR2: SGHTA, FQGNSA. V lost 0 bases and J 5 bases, leaving 7 bases between the germline ends. CDR3 length: 14 amino acids. This CDR3 is CASSLAGPTGELFF. In DNA, the CDR3 is TGTGCCAGCAGCTTAGCAGGTCCTACCGGGGAGCTGTTTTTT.

The chain is built from TRBV6-2 or TRBV6-3 and TRBJ1-5; 7 bases agree with TRBD1. Unmatched junction bases numbered 6, after V lost 4 bases and J lost 0 bases. CDR1 MNHEY and CDR2 SVGEGT come from the germline V gene. The length of the CDR3 is 16 residues. The CDR3: CASSWGQIYSNQPQHF. CDR3 bases: TGTGCCAGCAGTTGGGGACAGATCTATAGCAATCAGCCCCAGCATTTT.

This rearrangement joins TRBV5-1 to TRBJ1-6; 8 bases fit TRBD1. The V gene's germline CDR1 is SGHRS and CDR2 YFSETQ. After removal of 4 bases from V and 7 bases from J, the junction contained 7 bases not matched to a gene. The CDR3 is 15 residues long. CDR3 sequence reads: CASSPGQGSNSPLHF. The CDR3 DNA reads TGCGCCAGCAGCCCAGGACAGGGTTCCAATTCACCCCTCCACTTT.

This clonotype has at least ten counts. The V call is TRBV30, the J call TRBJ2-4, with unresolved D. The CDR3 length is 14 residues. Looked up from germline, CDR1 is GTSNPN and CDR2 is SVGIG (reference sequence). Trimming stripped 2 bases from V and 3 bases from J, with 11 bases between. The CDR3 here is CAWSLKGYKNIQYF. The CDR3 coding sequence is TGTGCCTGGAGTCTTAAGGGCTACAAAAACATTCAGTACTTC. Complete variable domain (other parts from reference TRBV30 and TRBJ2-4): SQTIHQWPATLVQPVGSPLSLECTVEGTSNPNLYWYRQAAGRGLQLLFYSVGIGQISSEVPQNLSASRPQDRQFILSSKKLLLSDSGFYLCAWSLKGYKNIQYFGAGTRLSVL.